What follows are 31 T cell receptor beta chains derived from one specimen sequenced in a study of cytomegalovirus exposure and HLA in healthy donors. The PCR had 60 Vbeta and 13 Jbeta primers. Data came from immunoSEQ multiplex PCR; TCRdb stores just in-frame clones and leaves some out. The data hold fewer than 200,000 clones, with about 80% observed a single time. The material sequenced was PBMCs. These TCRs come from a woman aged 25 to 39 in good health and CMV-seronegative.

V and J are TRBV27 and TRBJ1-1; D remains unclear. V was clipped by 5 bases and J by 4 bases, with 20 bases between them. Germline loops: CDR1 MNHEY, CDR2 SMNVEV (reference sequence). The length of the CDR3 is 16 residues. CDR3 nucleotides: TGTGCCAGCAGTCCTATCCTCAGACTTCCGGGCACTGAAGCTTTCTTT. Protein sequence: CASSPILRLPGTEAFF.

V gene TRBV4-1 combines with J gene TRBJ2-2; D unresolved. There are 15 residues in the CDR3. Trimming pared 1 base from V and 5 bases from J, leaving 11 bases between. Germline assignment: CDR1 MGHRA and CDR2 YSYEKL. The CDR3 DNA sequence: TGCGCCAGCAGCCAAGTCCAGGCTGGGACCGGGGAGCTGTTTTTT. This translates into CASSQVQAGTGELFF.

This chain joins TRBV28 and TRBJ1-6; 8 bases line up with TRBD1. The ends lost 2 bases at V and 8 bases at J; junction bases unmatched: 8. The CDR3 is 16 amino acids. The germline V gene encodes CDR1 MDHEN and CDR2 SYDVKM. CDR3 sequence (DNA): TGTGCCAGCAGTTTAACCCTGTACAGGGGGGATTCACCCCTCCACTTT. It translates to CASSLTLYRGDSPLHF.

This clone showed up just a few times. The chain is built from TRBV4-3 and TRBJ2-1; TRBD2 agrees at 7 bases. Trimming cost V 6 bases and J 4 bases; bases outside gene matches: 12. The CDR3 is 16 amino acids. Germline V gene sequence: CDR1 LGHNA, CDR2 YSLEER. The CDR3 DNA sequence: TGCGCCAGCAGGCCGTCAGCGGGATCGCCGTACAATGAGCAGTTCTTC. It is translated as CASRPSAGSPYNEQFF.

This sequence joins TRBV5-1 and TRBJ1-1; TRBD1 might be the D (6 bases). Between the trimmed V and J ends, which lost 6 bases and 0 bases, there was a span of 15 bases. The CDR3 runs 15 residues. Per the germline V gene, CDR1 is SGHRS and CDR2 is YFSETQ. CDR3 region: CASISGQGLNTEAFF. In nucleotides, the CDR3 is TGCGCCAGCATATCCGGTCAGGGGCTGAACACTGAAGCTTTCTTT.

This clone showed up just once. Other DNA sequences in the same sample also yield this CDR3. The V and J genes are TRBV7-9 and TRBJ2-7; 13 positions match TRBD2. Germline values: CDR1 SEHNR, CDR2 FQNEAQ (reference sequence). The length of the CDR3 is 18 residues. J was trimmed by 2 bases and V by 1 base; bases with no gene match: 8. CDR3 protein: CASSLGTSGSWATYEQYF. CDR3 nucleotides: TGTGCCAGCAGCTTAGGGACTAGCGGGAGCTGGGCAACCTACGAGCAGTACTTC.

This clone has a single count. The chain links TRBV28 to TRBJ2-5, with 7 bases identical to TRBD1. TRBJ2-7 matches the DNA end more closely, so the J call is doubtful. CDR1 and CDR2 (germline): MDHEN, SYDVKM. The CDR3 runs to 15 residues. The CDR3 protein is CASSLLIRDSSEQYF. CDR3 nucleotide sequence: TGTGCCAGCAGTTTACTCATCCGGGACAGCAGCGAGCAGTACTTC.

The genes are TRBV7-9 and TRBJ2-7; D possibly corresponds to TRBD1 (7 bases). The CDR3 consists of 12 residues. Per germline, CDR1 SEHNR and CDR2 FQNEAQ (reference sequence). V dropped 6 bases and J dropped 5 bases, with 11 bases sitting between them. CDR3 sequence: CASREGADEQYF. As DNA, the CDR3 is TGTGCCAGCAGGGAGGGGGCGGACGAGCAGTACTTC.

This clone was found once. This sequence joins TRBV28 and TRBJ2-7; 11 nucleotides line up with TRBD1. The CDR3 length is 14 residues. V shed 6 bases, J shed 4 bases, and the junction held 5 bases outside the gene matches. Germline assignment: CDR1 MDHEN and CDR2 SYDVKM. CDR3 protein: CASRWDRGSYEQYF. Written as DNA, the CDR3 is TGTGCCAGCAGATGGGACAGGGGGTCTTACGAGCAGTACTTC.

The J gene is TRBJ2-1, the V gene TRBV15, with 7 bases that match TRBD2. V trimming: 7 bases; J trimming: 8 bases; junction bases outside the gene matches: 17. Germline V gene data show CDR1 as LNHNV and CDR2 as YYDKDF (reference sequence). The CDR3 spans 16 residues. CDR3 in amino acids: CATNQQVGPAGDEQFF. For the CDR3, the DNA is TGTGCCACCAACCAGCAGGTGGGACCGGCGGGGGATGAGCAGTTCTTC.

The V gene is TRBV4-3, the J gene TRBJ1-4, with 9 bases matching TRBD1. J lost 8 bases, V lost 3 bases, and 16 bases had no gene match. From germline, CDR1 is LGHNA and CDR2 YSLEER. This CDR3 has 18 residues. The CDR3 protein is CASSQGAGQGLGGEKLFF. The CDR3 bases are TGCGCCAGCAGCCAGGGTGCGGGACAGGGTCTCGGAGGAGAAAAACTGTTTTTT.

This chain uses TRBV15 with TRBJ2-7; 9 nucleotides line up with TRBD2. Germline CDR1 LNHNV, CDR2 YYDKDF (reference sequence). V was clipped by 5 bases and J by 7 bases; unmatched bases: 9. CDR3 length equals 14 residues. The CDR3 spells CATSLRGGSREQYF. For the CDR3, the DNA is TGTGCCACCAGCTTGCGGGGGGGCTCTCGGGAGCAGTACTTC. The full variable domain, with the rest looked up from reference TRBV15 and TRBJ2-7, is DAMVIQNPRYQVTQFGKPVTLSCSQTLNHNVMYWYQQKSSQAPKLLFHYYDKDFNNEADTPDNFQSRRPNTSFCFLDIRSPGLGDTAMYLCATSLRGGSREQYFGPGTRLTVT.

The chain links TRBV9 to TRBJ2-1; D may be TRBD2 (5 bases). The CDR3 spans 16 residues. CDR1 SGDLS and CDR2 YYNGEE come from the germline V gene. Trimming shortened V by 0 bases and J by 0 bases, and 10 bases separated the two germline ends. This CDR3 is CASSVGLSSSYNEQFF. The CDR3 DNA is TGTGCCAGCAGCGTAGGACTATCCAGCTCCTACAATGAGCAGTTCTTC. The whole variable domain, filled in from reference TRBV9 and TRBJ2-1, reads DSGVTQTPKHLITATGQRVTLRCSPRSGDLSVYWYQQSLDQGLQFLIQYYNGEERAKGNILERFSAQQFPDLHSELNLSSLELGDSALYFCASSVGLSSSYNEQFFGPGTRLTVL.

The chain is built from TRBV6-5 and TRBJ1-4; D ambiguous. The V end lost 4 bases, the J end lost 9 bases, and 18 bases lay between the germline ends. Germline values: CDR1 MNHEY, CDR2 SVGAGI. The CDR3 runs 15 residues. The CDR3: CASSLSDTEGQKLFF. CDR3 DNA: TGTGCCAGCAGTTTAAGCGATACGGAGGGTCAAAAACTGTTTTTT.

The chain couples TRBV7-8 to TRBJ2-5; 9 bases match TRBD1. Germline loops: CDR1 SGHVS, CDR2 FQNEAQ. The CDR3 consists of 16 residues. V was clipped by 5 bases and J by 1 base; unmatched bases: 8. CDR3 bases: TGTGCCAGCAGCATCGGGGGGACAGGGCTCCAAGAGACCCAGTACTTC. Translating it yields CASSIGGTGLQETQYF.

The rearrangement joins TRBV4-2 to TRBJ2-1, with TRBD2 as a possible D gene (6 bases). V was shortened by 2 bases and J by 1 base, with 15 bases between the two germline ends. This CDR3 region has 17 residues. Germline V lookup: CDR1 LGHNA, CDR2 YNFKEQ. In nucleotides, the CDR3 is TGTGCCAGCAGCCAATCCGGGACTTATAAATCCTACAATGAGCAGTTCTTC. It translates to CASSQSGTYKSYNEQFF.

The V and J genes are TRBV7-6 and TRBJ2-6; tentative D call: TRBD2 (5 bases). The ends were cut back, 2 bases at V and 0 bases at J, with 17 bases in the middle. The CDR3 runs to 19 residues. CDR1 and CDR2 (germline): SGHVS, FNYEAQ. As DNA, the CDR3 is TGTGCCAGCAGCTTAAGGATGGGTAGCGACTACTCTGGGGCCAACGTCCTGACTTTC. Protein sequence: CASSLRMGSDYSGANVLTF. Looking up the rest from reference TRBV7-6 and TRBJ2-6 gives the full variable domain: GAGVSQSPRYKVTKRGQDVALRCDPISGHVSLYWYRQALGQGPEFLTYFNYEAQQDKSGLPNDRFSAERPEGSISTLTIQRTEQRDSAMYRCASSLRMGSDYSGANVLTFGAGSRLTVL.

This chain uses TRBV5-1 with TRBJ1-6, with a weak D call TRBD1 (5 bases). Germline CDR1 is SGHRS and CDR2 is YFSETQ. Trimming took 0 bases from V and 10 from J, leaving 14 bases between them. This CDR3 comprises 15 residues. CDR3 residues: CASSLAGGDRSPLHF. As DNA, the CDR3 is TGCGCCAGCAGCTTGGCCGGGGGGGACCGCTCACCCCTCCACTTT.

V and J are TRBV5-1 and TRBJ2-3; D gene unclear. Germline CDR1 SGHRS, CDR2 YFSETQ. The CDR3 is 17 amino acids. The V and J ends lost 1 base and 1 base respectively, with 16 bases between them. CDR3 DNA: TGCGCCAGCAGCTTGATTTTTGGTCGGAGAGGCACAGATACGCAGTATTTT. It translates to CASSLIFGRRGTDTQYF.

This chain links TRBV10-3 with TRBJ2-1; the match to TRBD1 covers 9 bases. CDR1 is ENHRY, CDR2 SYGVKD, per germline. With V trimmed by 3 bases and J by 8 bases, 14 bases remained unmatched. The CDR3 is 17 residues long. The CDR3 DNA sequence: TGTGCCATCAGTGAAGGGACAGGGAAGATCCTTAGCGATGAGCAGTTCTTC. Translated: CAISEGTGKILSDEQFF.

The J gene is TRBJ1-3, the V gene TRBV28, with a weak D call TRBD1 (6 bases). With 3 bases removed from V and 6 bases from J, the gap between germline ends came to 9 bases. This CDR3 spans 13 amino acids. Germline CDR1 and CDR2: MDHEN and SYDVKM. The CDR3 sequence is CASSLDRQNTIYF. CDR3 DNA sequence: TGTGCCAGCAGTTTGGACAGACAAAACACCATATATTTT. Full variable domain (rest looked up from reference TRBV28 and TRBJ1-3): DVKVTQSSRYLVKRTGEKVFLECVQDMDHENMFWYRQDPGLGLRLIYFSYDVKMKEKGDIPEGYSVSREKKERFSLILESASTNQTSMYLCASSLDRQNTIYFGEGSWLTVV.

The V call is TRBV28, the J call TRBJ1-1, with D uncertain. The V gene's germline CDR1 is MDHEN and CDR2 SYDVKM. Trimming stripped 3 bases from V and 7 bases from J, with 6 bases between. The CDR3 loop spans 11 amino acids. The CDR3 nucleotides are TGTGCCAGCAGTTTGAGGGATGAAGCTTTCTTT. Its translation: CASSLRDEAFF.

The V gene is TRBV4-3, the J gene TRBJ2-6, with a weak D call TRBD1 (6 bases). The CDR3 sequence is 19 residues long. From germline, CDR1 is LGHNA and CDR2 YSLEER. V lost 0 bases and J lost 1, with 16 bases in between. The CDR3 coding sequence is TGCGCCAGCAGCCAAGATCTGCAGCCGAGGGGGTCTGGGGCCAACGTCCTGACTTTC. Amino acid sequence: CASSQDLQPRGSGANVLTF.

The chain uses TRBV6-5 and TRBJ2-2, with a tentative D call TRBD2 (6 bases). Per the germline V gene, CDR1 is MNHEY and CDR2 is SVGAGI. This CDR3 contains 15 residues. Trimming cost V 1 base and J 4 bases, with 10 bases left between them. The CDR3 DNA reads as TGTGCCAGCAGTTACTTTCAGGGAGGCACCGGGGAGCTGTTTTTT. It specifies CASSYFQGGTGELFF.

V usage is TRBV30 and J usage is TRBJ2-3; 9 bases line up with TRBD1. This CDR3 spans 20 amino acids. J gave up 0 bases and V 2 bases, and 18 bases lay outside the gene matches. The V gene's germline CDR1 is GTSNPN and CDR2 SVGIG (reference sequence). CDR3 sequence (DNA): TGTGCCTGGAGTCAAAAGGACAGGGGAGGGGGATATCCTAGCACAGATACGCAGTATTTT. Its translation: CAWSQKDRGGGYPSTDTQYF.

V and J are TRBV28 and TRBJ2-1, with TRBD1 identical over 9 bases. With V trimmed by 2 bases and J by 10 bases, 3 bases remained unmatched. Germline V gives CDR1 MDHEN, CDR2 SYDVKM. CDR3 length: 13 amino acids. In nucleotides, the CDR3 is TGTGCCAGCAGTTTAAGGGGACAGGGAGAGCAGTTCTTC. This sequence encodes CASSLRGQGEQFF.

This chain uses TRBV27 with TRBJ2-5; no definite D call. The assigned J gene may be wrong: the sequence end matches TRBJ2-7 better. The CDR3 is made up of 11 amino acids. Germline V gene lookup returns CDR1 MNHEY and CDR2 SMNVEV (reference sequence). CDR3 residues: CASSTSYEQYF. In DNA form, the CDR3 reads TGTGCCAGCAGCACTTCCTACGAGCAGTACTTC.

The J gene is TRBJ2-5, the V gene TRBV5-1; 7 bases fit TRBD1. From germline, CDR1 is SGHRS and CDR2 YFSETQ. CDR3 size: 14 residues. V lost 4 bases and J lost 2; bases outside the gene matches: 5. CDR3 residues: CASSVGTAQETQYF. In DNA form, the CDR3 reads TGCGCCAGCAGCGTAGGGACAGCGCAAGAGACCCAGTACTTC.

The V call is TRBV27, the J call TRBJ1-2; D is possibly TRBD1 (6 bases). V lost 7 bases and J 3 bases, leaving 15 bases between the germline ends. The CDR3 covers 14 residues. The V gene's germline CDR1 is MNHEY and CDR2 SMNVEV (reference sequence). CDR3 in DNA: TGTGCCAGCAACCCGGGGGGGGCTGACTATGGCTACACCTTC. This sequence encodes CASNPGGADYGYTF.

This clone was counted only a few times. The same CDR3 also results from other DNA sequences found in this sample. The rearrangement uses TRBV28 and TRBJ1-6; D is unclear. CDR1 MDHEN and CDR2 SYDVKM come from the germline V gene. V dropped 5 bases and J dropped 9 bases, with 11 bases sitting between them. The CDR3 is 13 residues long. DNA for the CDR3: TGTGCCAGCAGTCGCGCGGAGTTTTCACCCCTCCACTTT. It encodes CASSRAEFSPLHF.

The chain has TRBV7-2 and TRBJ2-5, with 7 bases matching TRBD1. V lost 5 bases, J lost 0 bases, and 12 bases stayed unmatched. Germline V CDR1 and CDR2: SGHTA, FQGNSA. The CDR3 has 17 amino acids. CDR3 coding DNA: TGTGCCAGCAGCCCGGGTAGGACAGGATTGTACCAAGAGACCCAGTACTTC. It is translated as CASSPGRTGLYQETQYF.